This is a list of T cell receptor beta chains from one sample in a study of cytomegalovirus exposure and HLA in healthy donors. Sequenced by immunoSEQ multiplex PCR; TCRdb stores in-frame clones only, minus some. Here the sample spans some 150,000 clones, 75% to 80% being singletons. The sequenced sample consisted of PBMCs. These receptors all come from a female donor in good health and CMV-seronegative. Both conserved end residues are part of each CDR3. D genes are given only for firm matches. Not every row has a clone size; where given, it reads once, few, many or a size class.

V	D	J	length	size	CDR3	DNA
TRBV10-2	TRBD1	TRBJ2-5	15	once	CASSEPGTVQETQYF	TGCGCCAGCAGTGAGCCGGGGACAGTACAAGAGACCCAGTACTTC
TRBV13	NA	TRBJ2-7	14	NA	CASSTWAGQYEQYF	TGTGCCAGCAGTACATGGGCAGGCCAATACGAGCAGTACTTC
TRBV6-5	NA	TRBJ2-2	14	NA	CASSRQANTGELFF	TGTGCCAGCAGTCGACAGGCGAACACCGGGGAGCTGTTTTTT
TRBV25-1	NA	TRBJ2-6	15	few	CASTSDSSGANVLTF	TGTGCCAGCACTAGCGATAGCTCTGGGGCCAACGTCCTGACTTTC
TRBV5-5	NA	TRBJ1-6	12	NA	CASGPSNSPLHF	TGTGCCAGCGGCCCCTCCAATTCACCCCTCCACTTT
TRBV28	NA	TRBJ1-1	14	NA	CASSLNGGNTEAFF	TGTGCCAGCAGTTTAAACGGTGGGAACACTGAAGCTTTCTTT
TRBV15	NA	TRBJ1-5	12	NA	CATRQDNQPQHF	TGTGCCACCCGACAGGATAATCAGCCCCAGCATTTT
TRBV29-1	NA	TRBJ2-6	14	NA	CSVDSSPGANVLTF	TGCAGCGTTGACTCCAGTCCTGGGGCCAACGTCCTGACTTTC
TRBV5-1	NA	TRBJ2-7	18	NA	CASSLAPGEGINSYEQYF	TGCGCCAGCAGCTTGGCCCCGGGAGAGGGAATTAACTCCTACGAGCAGTACTTC
TRBV18	NA	TRBJ1-5	13	few	CASSQQGSQPQHF	TGTGCCAGCTCACAACAGGGTTCCCAGCCCCAGCATTTT
TRBV5-1	TRBD2	TRBJ2-1	16	NA	CASGSSTSGPLREQFF	TGCGCCAGCGGTAGTAGTACTAGCGGGCCCCTCCGAGAGCAGTTCTTC
TRBV6-1	NA	TRBJ1-6	15	once	CASNHRPPRDSPLHF	TGTGCCAGCAACCATAGACCCCCTCGGGATTCACCCCTCCACTTT
TRBV18	TRBD1	TRBJ2-7	14	NA	CASSPKSRGYEQYF	TGTGCCAGCTCACCAAAGAGCAGGGGGTACGAGCAGTACTTC
TRBV19	NA	TRBJ2-7	16	NA	CASRPAMASATYEQYF	TGTGCCAGTAGACCTGCGATGGCTAGCGCGACCTACGAGCAGTACTTC
TRBV2	TRBD2	TRBJ2-2	17	few	CASARSGGGLLGGELFF	TGTGCCAGCGCCAGAAGCGGGGGGGGGCTTCTCGGCGGGGAGCTGTTTTTT
TRBV29-1	NA	TRBJ1-4	12	NA	CSGGAGGGKLFF	TGCAGCGGGGGTGCTGGGGGGGGAAAACTGTTTTTT
TRBV7-3	TRBD2	TRBJ2-3	16	NA	CASSPKTSGRTDTQYF	TGTGCCAGCAGCCCCAAGACTAGCGGGAGGACAGATACGCAGTATTTT
TRBV9	NA	TRBJ1-3	14	NA	CASSERAGGNTIYF	TGTGCCAGCAGCGAAAGGGCAGGGGGAAACACCATATATTTT
TRBV9	NA	TRBJ2-3	13	few	CASSVLGTDTQYF	TGTGCCAGCAGCGTGCTAGGCACAGATACGCAGTATTTT
TRBV10-1	TRBD2	TRBJ2-2	17	NA	CASSVLAGGGNTGELFF	TGCGCCAGCAGCGTACTAGCGGGAGGGGGTAACACCGGGGAGCTGTTTTTT
TRBV6-5	NA	TRBJ1-2	13	NA	CASTYGANYGYTF	TGTGCCAGCACCTACGGGGCTAACTATGGCTACACCTTC
TRBV5-4	NA	TRBJ1-1	12	few	CASVKVTGEAFF	TGTGCCAGCGTGAAGGTAACAGGTGAAGCTTTCTTT
TRBV5-1	TRBD2	TRBJ2-1	20	NA	CASSSPSRVFGTRGSLEQFF	TGCGCCAGCAGCTCCCCTTCCAGGGTGTTTGGGACTAGGGGTTCATTGGAGCAGTTCTTC
TRBV6-1	TRBD1	TRBJ2-3	15	NA	CASTQRQGKSDTQYF	TGTGCCAGCACCCAACGACAGGGGAAGTCTGATACGCAGTATTTT
TRBV11-2	NA	TRBJ2-7	14	NA	CASTQRAHSYEQYF	TGTGCCAGCACCCAGAGGGCACACTCCTACGAGCAGTACTTC
TRBV19	NA	TRBJ1-3	14	once	CASSMTVSGNTIYF	TGTGCCAGTAGTATGACAGTCTCTGGAAACACCATATATTTT
TRBV14	TRBD1	TRBJ1-2	16	NA	CASSQLGTGYNYGYTF	TGTGCCAGCAGCCAATTGGGGACAGGCTATAACTATGGCTACACCTTC
TRBV9	NA	TRBJ2-1	13	NA	CASSGPGLNEQFF	TGTGCCAGCAGCGGCCCCGGTTTAAATGAGCAGTTCTTC
TRBV11-3	NA	TRBJ2-6	16	NA	CASSLVGLSGANVLTF	TGTGCCAGCAGCTTAGTCGGTTTATCTGGGGCCAACGTCCTGACTTTC
TRBV27	TRBD1	TRBJ2-7	17	once	CASSFLTPGTGAYEQYF	TGTGCCAGCAGTTTCCTCACACCCGGGACAGGGGCCTACGAGCAGTACTTC
TRBV5-6	TRBD1	TRBJ2-7	16	NA	CASSLYAGQGEYEQYF	TGTGCCAGCAGCTTGTATGCGGGACAGGGGGAATACGAGCAGTACTTC
TRBV19	TRBD1	TRBJ1-3	17	NA	CASSIGGGTGRGNTIYF	TGTGCCAGTAGTATTGGAGGAGGGACAGGACGAGGAAACACCATATATTTT
TRBV13	NA	TRBJ2-3	13	NA	CASMMGAVDTQYF	TGTGCCAGCATGATGGGGGCGGTGGATACGCAGTATTTT
TRBV9	NA	TRBJ2-2	15	NA	CASSVVDSLTGELFF	TGTGCCAGCAGCGTAGTGGATAGCCTCACCGGGGAGCTGTTTTTT
TRBV7-8	TRBD1	TRBJ2-1	15	NA	CASSLGQFLYNEQFF	TGTGCCAGCAGCCTGGGACAGTTTCTTTACAATGAGCAGTTCTTC
TRBV28	TRBD2	TRBJ2-7	17	few	CASSPSGLAGVAYEQYF	TGTGCCAGCAGCCCCTCGGGACTAGCGGGAGTCGCCTACGAGCAGTACTTC
TRBV27	TRBD1	TRBJ1-2	15	once	CASSPARGPNYGYTF	TGTGCCAGCAGCCCAGCTAGGGGGCCGAACTATGGCTACACCTTC
TRBV7-6	NA	TRBJ1-1	15	NA	CASTPGTGVNTEAFF	TGTGCCAGCACCCCCGGTACGGGGGTGAACACTGAAGCTTTCTTT
TRBV6-5	TRBD1	TRBJ2-7	15	NA	CASSVVRDSHYEQYF	TGTGCCAGCAGTGTCGTTAGGGACAGTCATTACGAGCAGTACTTC
TRBV5-6	NA	TRBJ2-7	14	few	CASSLDRPGGEQYF	TGTGCCAGCAGCTTGGACAGACCTGGGGGGGAGCAGTACTTC
TRBV7-2	TRBD2	TRBJ2-1	18	NA	CASSLGRREGVIEAGQFF	TGTGCCAGCAGCTTAGGTCGGCGGGAGGGGGTTATCGAAGCGGGGCAGTTCTTC
TRBV16	TRBD1	TRBJ2-7	14	NA	CASSHGTVSYEQYF	TGTGCCAGCAGCCATGGGACAGTGAGCTACGAGCAGTACTTC
TRBV27	NA	TRBJ2-5	16	NA	CASSHSRARLGETQYF	TGTGCCAGCAGCCATTCGAGGGCAAGGTTGGGAGAGACCCAGTACTTC
TRBV29-1	NA	TRBJ2-7	12	NA	CSVEGDTREQYF	TGCAGCGTTGAAGGGGACACTAGGGAGCAGTACTTC
TRBV5-1	TRBD1	TRBJ2-1	14	NA	CASSFGQGYNEQFF	TGCGCCAGCAGCTTTGGACAGGGCTACAATGAGCAGTTCTTC
TRBV6-5	NA	TRBJ1-2	14	NA	CASSYMFSNYGYTF	TGTGCCAGCAGTTACATGTTTTCGAACTATGGCTACACCTTC